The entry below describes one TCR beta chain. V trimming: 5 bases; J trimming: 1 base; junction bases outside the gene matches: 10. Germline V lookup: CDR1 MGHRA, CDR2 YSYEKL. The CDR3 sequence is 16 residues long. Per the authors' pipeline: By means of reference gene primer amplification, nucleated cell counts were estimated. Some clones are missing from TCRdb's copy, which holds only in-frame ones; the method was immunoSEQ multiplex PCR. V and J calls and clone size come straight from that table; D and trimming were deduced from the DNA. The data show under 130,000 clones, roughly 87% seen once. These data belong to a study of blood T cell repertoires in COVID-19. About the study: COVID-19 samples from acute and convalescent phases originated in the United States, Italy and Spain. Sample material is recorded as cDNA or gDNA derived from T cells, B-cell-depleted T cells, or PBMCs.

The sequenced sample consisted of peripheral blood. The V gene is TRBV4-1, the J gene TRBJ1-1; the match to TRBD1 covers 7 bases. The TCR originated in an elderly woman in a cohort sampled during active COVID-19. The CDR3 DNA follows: TGCGCCAGCAGCTACTCCCGGACAGGACCGAACACTGAAGCTTTCTTT. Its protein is CASSYSRTGPNTEAFF.